The source of this T cell receptor beta chain is a study of T cell repertoires in cytomegalovirus infection. CDR1 is LNHDA and CDR2 is SQIVND in the germline V gene (reference sequence). V shed 3 bases and J shed 5 bases, with 13 bases lying between them. This CDR3 region has 15 residues. TCRdb used MiXCR to reprocess the reads, holding one entry per CDR3 protein. The table includes some 400,000 distinct CDR3 sequences, approximately 31% detected once. This clonotype originated in a human donor in good health (CMV status not recorded). Some clones in this sample may be carry-over from other donors' samples. Sequencing used PBMCs. The J gene is TRBJ2-2, the V gene TRBV19; weak D call: TRBD1 (7 bases). CDR3 amino acids: CASSMEGARTGELFF. The CDR3 DNA is TGTGCCAGTAGTATGGAGGGGGCGCGGACCGGGGAGCTGTTTTTT.